The clone carrying this TCR beta chain showed up just once. The sample is drawn from a study of CD8 T cells in Susac syndrome. A quantity of roughly 0.5 to 1 ug RNA underwent reverse transcription using random hexamers. Across 54 Vbeta and 13 Jbeta, TCR beta CDR3 was amplified with immunoSEQ multiplex PCR. TCRdb processed the immunoSEQ multiplex PCR reads anew with MiXCR; each CDR3 protein has one entry. This sample has under 200,000 distinct CDR3 sequences, with 85% to 95% found just once. The authors carried out high-throughput sequencing of TCR beta. They applied it to CD8+ and CD4+ T cells obtained from blood. Healthy donors constituted the control group, matched for age and sex. The CD8+ and CD4+ T cells were isolated magnetically using a negative isolation approach, whereas the TEMRA cells were enriched by FACS. Sequences were obtained from CD4+ T cells from PBMCs. The sequence derives from a human donor in good health.

CDR3 sequence reads: CATSRDGTYQETQYF. Here the CDR3 DNA reads TGTGCCACCAGCAGAGATGGGACTTACCAAGAGACCCAGTACTTC. V and J are TRBV15 and TRBJ2-5; TRBD2 might be the D (6 bases). The CDR3 has 15 residues. The germline gives CDR1 LNHNV, CDR2 YYDKDF (reference sequence). The V and J ends lost 0 bases and 0 bases respectively, with 8 bases between them.